Below, 8 T cell receptor beta chains from the same sample are listed, as sequenced in a study of OX40 agonist ivuxolimab in advanced cancers. Libraries were prepared through the immunoSEQ multiplex PCR assay. Held by TCRdb, this immuneACCESS table contains in-frame sequences only and omits some clones. Under half of the omission traces to an unresolved V gene where checked; the cause of the rest is unknown. For this sample there are under 150,000 clones; approximately 94% appear just once. Approximately 1% of the sample comes from the top ten. The material was CD4+ or CD8+ T cells sorted from blood, obtained in a trial of the OX40 agonist ivuxolimab. These receptors came from an adult with an advanced solid tumor such as melanoma, head and neck, liver or kidney cancer.

The gene calls are TRBV5-4 and TRBJ2-3, with 8 positions matching TRBD2. Losses at the gene ends were 4 bases for V and 1 base for J; bases not matched to a gene: 17. Germline CDR1 is SGHNT and CDR2 is YYREEE (reference sequence). This CDR3 region has 19 residues. DNA of the CDR3: TGTGCCAGCAGCCCCTGGTTAGGGGCGGGGGGAGGAGGCACAGATACGCAGTATTTT. It yields the protein CASSPWLGAGGGGTDTQYF. Together with reference TRBV5-4 and TRBJ2-3, the CDR3 gives the full variable domain: ETGVTQSPTHLIKTRGQQVTLRCSSQSGHNTVSWYQQALGQGPQFIFQYYREEENGRGNFPPRFSGLQFPNYSSELNVNALELDDSALYLCASSPWLGAGGGGTDTQYFGPGTRLTVL.

The chain carries TRBV13 and TRBJ2-7, with D perhaps TRBD2 (5 bases). The CDR3 is 14 amino acids. CDR1 and CDR2 from the germline V gene are PRHDT and FYEKMQ (reference sequence). Trimming cost V 3 bases and J 1 base, with 10 bases left between them. For the CDR3, the DNA is TGTGCCAGCAGCTTGGGAGCCCCTTCCTACGAGCAGTACTTC. Protein: CASSLGAPSYEQYF.

The gene calls are TRBV9 and TRBJ2-1; 7 bases agree with TRBD1. This CDR3 region has 15 residues. The V gene end was trimmed by 5 bases and the J gene end by 0 bases; junction bases not matched to a gene: 5. Germline assignment: CDR1 SGDLS and CDR2 YYNGEE. This CDR3 reads CASSRRGSSYNEQFF. DNA for the CDR3: TGTGCCAGCAGTCGCAGGGGGAGCTCCTACAATGAGCAGTTCTTC.

V usage is TRBV7-2 and J usage is TRBJ2-4; 7 bases map to TRBD1. The trim removed 0 bases at V and 4 bases at J, leaving 12 bases unmatched. Germline lookup yields CDR1 SGHTA and CDR2 FQGNSA. The CDR3 contains 18 residues. This CDR3 is CASSLAAPATGMKNIQYF. CDR3 bases: TGTGCCAGCAGCTTAGCGGCCCCGGCGACAGGGATGAAAAACATTCAGTACTTC.

To note about this clone: Different DNA sequences within this sample yield the same CDR3. The V and J genes are TRBV5-4 and TRBJ2-1; D may be TRBD1 (5 bases). Trimming removed 0 bases from V and 0 bases from J, with 10 bases in between. CDR1 is SGHNT, CDR2 YYREEE, per germline (reference sequence). This CDR3 comprises 16 residues. In nucleotides, the CDR3 is TGTGCCAGCAGCTTGGGGGGCCTCAGCTCCTACAATGAGCAGTTCTTC. This translates into CASSLGGLSSYNEQFF. Together with reference TRBV5-4 and TRBJ2-1, the CDR3 gives the full variable domain: ETGVTQSPTHLIKTRGQQVTLRCSSQSGHNTVSWYQQALGQGPQFIFQYYREEENGRGNFPPRFSGLQFPNYSSELNVNALELDDSALYLCASSLGGLSSYNEQFFGPGTRLTVL.

Here the CDR3 reads CASTGSGTGDYEQYF. The CDR3 DNA reads as TGTGCCAGCACAGGATCCGGGACAGGGGACTACGAGCAGTACTTC. The chain recombines TRBV28 with TRBJ2-7; 10 bases are a match to TRBD1. Germline CDR1 and CDR2: MDHEN and SYDVKM. The CDR3 runs 15 residues. V lost 7 bases, J lost 3 bases, and 9 bases stayed unmatched.

CDR3 in amino acids: CAIQGSGANVLTF. Here the CDR3 DNA reads TGTGCCATACAGGGCTCTGGGGCCAACGTCCTGACTTTC. The V gene is TRBV2, the J gene TRBJ2-6, with D possibly TRBD1 on 6 matching bases. Trimming stripped 10 bases from V and 0 bases from J, with 7 bases between. Germline V lookup: CDR1 SNHLY, CDR2 FYNNEI. This CDR3 is 13 amino acids long.

This sequence joins TRBV11-2 and TRBJ1-1; maybe TRBD1 (6 bases). The length of the CDR3 is 13 residues. V shed 4 bases and J shed 8 bases, with 14 bases lying between them. Germline V gives CDR1 SGHAT, CDR2 FQNNGV. The CDR3 sequence is CASSSGAVQEAFF. The CDR3, as DNA: TGTGCCAGCAGCTCAGGGGCAGTCCAGGAAGCTTTCTTT.